Presented here are 14 T cell receptor beta chains from one specimen sequenced in a study of regulatory T cells in long-lasting Graves disease (TCRdb year 2021). Per the publication, the time point label means: persistent/refractory GD, antithyroid drugs over 5 years with positive TRAb. For both TCR sequencing and RNA sequencing, RNA was extracted from PBMCs using TRIzol. The protocol used for the library was multiplex PCR. Sequencing instrument: Illumina HiSeq 4000. To build TCR beta libraries, CDR3 regions were amplified by Arm-PCR using iRepertoire HTBI primers. TCRdb applied fastp at Q25 and MiXCR to the public reads, then kept only in-frame beta chains. Each entry is one CDR3 protein sequence, shown with its most common DNA and genes. A total of hundreds of thousands of distinct CDR3 sequences appear in this sample, roughly 20% of them only once. Jointly, the top ten make up roughly 8% of the sample.

This material consisted of peripheral blood mononuclear cells (PBMCs), taken when the disease was refractory, from a patient treated with antithyroid drugs. Source of these receptors: a female donor with Graves disease.

This chain links TRBV12-3 or TRBV12-4 with TRBJ1-5, with D possibly TRBD1 on 6 matching bases. There are 14 residues in the CDR3. V was pared by 1 base and J by 9 bases, with 13 bases between. CDR3 DNA: TGTGCCAGCAGTTTAGAAGGGGGTCGAAGGCCCCAGCATTTT. The encoded protein is CASSLEGGRRPQHF.

This clonotype has more than one count but fewer than ten. This chain connects TRBV6-2 or TRBV6-3 to TRBJ1-5; D is ambiguous. Germline V gene lookup returns CDR1 MNHEY and CDR2 SVGEGT. The CDR3 length is 17 residues. With 2 bases removed from V and 0 bases from J, the gap between germline ends came to 14 bases. CDR3 amino acids: CASSYPGESYSNQPQHF. The CDR3 DNA is TGTGCCAGCAGTTACCCCGGGGAGAGCTATAGCAATCAGCCCCAGCATTTT.

The table lists this clonotype with many counts. The gene calls are TRBV2 and TRBJ1-2; no clear D gene. The CDR3 has 13 residues. Trimming took 5 bases from V and 4 from J, leaving 11 bases between them. Germline V gene data show CDR1 as SNHLY and CDR2 as FYNNEI. The CDR3 region is CASSPTAFYGYTF. CDR3 sequence (DNA): TGTGCCAGCAGTCCCACAGCGTTCTATGGCTACACCTTC.

In its sample, this clonotype was seen many times. This chain connects TRBV28 to TRBJ1-5, with a tentative D call TRBD1 (6 bases). Looked up from germline, CDR1 is MDHEN and CDR2 is SYDVKM. This CDR3 is built from 13 residues. V lost 4 bases to trimming and J lost 7 bases, with 11 bases between them. The CDR3 DNA follows: TGTGCCAGCAGTTGGGGGGCTGGACAGCCCCAGCATTTT. Translating gives CASSWGAGQPQHF.

The chain employs TRBV5-6 and TRBJ2-7, with 8 nucleotides matching TRBD1. Looked up from germline, CDR1 is SGHDT and CDR2 is YYEEEE. The V and J ends lost 4 bases and 3 bases, in that order; junction bases with no gene match: 6. The CDR3 is made up of 14 amino acids. The chain's CDR3 is CASSMDRVFYEQYF. The CDR3 DNA is TGTGCCAGCAGCATGGACAGGGTATTCTACGAGCAGTACTTC.

This clonotype was seen at least ten times. This CDR3 reads CASTDSGNTGELFF. In DNA, the CDR3 is TGTGCCAGCACGGATAGCGGCAACACCGGGGAGCTGTTTTTT. The V gene is TRBV28, the J gene TRBJ2-2; a weak D match, TRBD2 (6 bases). Germline loops: CDR1 MDHEN, CDR2 SYDVKM. This CDR3 is 14 amino acids long. Trimming shortened V by 7 bases and J by 2 bases, and 11 bases separated the two germline ends.

This chain joins TRBV5-8 and TRBJ2-5, with D maybe TRBD2 (7 bases). The CDR3 spans 16 residues. The V and J ends lost 3 bases and 1 base respectively, with 16 bases between them. CDR1 SGHTS and CDR2 YDEGEE come from the germline V gene. The CDR3 DNA reads as TGTGCCAGCAGCTCCGGGGGGCCTACATTCCAAGAGACCCAGTACTTC. This encodes CASSSGGPTFQETQYF.

The chain is built from TRBV30 and TRBJ2-6, with D uncertain. Trimming stripped 2 bases from V and 2 bases from J, with 7 bases between. The length of the CDR3 is 14 residues. The germline CDR1 and CDR2 sequences are GTSNPN and SVGIG (reference sequence). The CDR3 bases are TGTGCCTGGAGTACGGAGACTGGGGCCAACGTCCTGACTTTC. Amino acid sequence: CAWSTETGANVLTF.

This clonotype was found a few times. The chain couples TRBV19 to TRBJ1-5, with 12 bases matching TRBD1. Germline-derived CDR1 and CDR2 are LNHDA and SQIVND (reference sequence). This CDR3 has 16 residues. V lost 1 base and J lost 6; bases outside the gene matches: 4. CDR3 amino acids: CASSIAGTGGGQPQHF. Written as DNA, the CDR3 is TGTGCCAGTAGTATAGCCGGGACAGGGGGCGGTCAGCCCCAGCATTTT.

This clonotype was observed a handful of times. The chain has TRBV6-1 and TRBJ2-2; D may be TRBD1 (5 bases). V dropped 5 bases and J dropped 5 bases, with 12 bases sitting between them. The CDR3 has 14 residues. Germline V gives CDR1 MNHNS, CDR2 SASEGT. The CDR3 sequence is CASSRGLRTGELFF. CDR3 nucleotides: TGTGCCAGCAGTAGGGGCTTACGAACCGGGGAGCTGTTTTTT.

This clonotype was detected ten times or more. The chain's CDR3 is CAWRVGGEQYF. Here the CDR3 DNA reads TGTGCCTGGAGGGTGGGGGGCGAGCAGTACTTC. V and J are TRBV30 and TRBJ2-7; a weak D match, TRBD2 (6 bases). With 3 bases removed from V and 6 bases from J, the gap between germline ends came to 9 bases. Germline-derived CDR1 and CDR2 are GTSNPN and SVGIG (reference sequence). The CDR3 sequence is 11 residues long.

This clonotype appeared many times. The chain links TRBV12-3 or TRBV12-4 to TRBJ2-1; D might be TRBD2 (6 bases). Trimming pared 3 bases from V and 6 bases from J, leaving 15 bases between. CDR3 size: 15 residues. CDR3: CASSLWSGRPNEQFF. The CDR3 DNA is TGTGCCAGCAGTTTGTGGAGCGGGCGCCCCAATGAGCAGTTCTTC.

With regard to this clonotype: Given a much more abundant clone one base away, this may be a read error. The chain joins TRBV28 to TRBJ2-7; D is perhaps TRBD2 (5 bases). The CDR3 is 14 residues long. Germline V gene sequence: CDR1 MDHEN, CDR2 SYDVKM. Written as DNA, the CDR3 is TGTGCCTGCAGTTTCTTCGCGACTCGGGGAGAGCAGTACTTC. This codes for CACSFFATRGEQYF.

This clonotype was seen only a few times. The chain links TRBV25-1 to TRBJ1-6; possible D gene TRBD1, 5 bases. CDR3 length: 15 residues. CDR1 is MGHDK and CDR2 is SYGVNS in the germline V gene. V was clipped by 8 bases and J by 7 bases, with 18 bases between them. CDR3 sequence: CASGGAGGENSPLHF. The CDR3 coding sequence is TGTGCCAGCGGGGGTGCGGGGGGAGAAAATTCACCCCTCCACTTT.